This passage covers 4 T cell receptor beta chains from one sample sequenced in a study of blood T cell repertoires in COVID-19. Data came from immunoSEQ multiplex PCR; TCRdb stores just in-frame clones and leaves some out. Of over 110,000 clones in the sample, over 75% are singletons; the top ten hold roughly 4.3%. The material sequenced was PBMCs or T cells enriched from blood (not recorded which). Source of these receptors: a man in his forties or fifties in a cohort exposed to, infected with or recovered from COVID-19 (not recorded which).

J is TRBJ1-2 and V is TRBV27; D uncertain. Germline CDR1 and CDR2: MNHEY and SMNVEV (reference sequence). The CDR3 spans 15 residues. V dropped 7 bases and J dropped 4 bases, with 19 bases sitting between them. CDR3 in DNA: TGTGCCAGCACCCAGGATAAAAGTAGGTCCTATGGCTACACCTTC. Translating gives CASTQDKSRSYGYTF.

This clone was seen a single time. This chain uses TRBV9 with TRBJ1-3; D is uncertain. Trimming removed 10 bases at V and 4 bases at J, with 18 bases between. The CDR3 runs to 14 residues. Germline assignment: CDR1 SGDLS and CDR2 YYNGEE. CDR3 DNA sequence: TGTGCCGATATCCCCTCGGTGAGGGGAAACACCATATATTTT. It specifies CADIPSVRGNTIYF.

The chain joins TRBV5-1 to TRBJ2-3, with D possibly TRBD1 on 6 matching bases. This CDR3 comprises 16 residues. Germline V lookup: CDR1 SGHRS, CDR2 YFSETQ. V lost 1 base and J 0 bases, leaving 12 bases between the germline ends. In DNA form, the CDR3 reads TGCGCCAGCAGCTTGATGGTGAGGGGGAGCACAGATACGCAGTATTTT. Protein product: CASSLMVRGSTDTQYF.

This chain uses TRBV6-2 or TRBV6-3 with TRBJ2-7; the D is unclear. The germline V gene has CDR1 MNHEY and CDR2 SVGEGT. The CDR3 runs 13 residues. Trimming pared 2 bases from V and 2 bases from J, leaving 7 bases between. CDR3: CASSYGRTYEQYF. DNA for the CDR3: TGTGCCAGCAGTTACGGCAGGACCTACGAGCAGTACTTC.